Shown below are 29 T cell receptor beta chains from a single sample sequenced in a study of early stage breast cancer tumors. Clones were sequenced by immunoSEQ multiplex PCR, and TCRdb holds only the in-frame ones, with some missing. This table holds under 35,000 clones, about 83% found once. The specimen sequenced was blood. The receptors stem from a person aged 45-60 years with breast cancer.

The V call is TRBV19, the J call TRBJ1-5; 8 bases line up with TRBD1. CDR3 size: 15 residues. V dropped 6 bases and J dropped 3; count of bases not matched to a gene: 7. Germline-derived CDR1 and CDR2 are LNHDA and SQIVND (reference sequence). The CDR3, as DNA: TGTGCCAGTAGAAAGGACAGGGCTGACAATCAGCCCCAGCATTTT. This codes for CASRKDRADNQPQHF.

This chain joins TRBV5-1 and TRBJ2-1, with 7 bases lining up with TRBD1. Germline loops: CDR1 SGHRS, CDR2 YFSETQ. V lost 4 bases to trimming and J lost 8 bases; unmatched junction nucleotides: 9. This CDR3 contains 14 residues. The CDR3 spells CASSLYRGNDEQFF. In DNA form, the CDR3 reads TGCGCCAGCAGCCTATACAGGGGTAACGATGAGCAGTTCTTC.

The rearrangement joins TRBV9 to TRBJ1-3; D unresolved. The germline V and J ends were trimmed by 3 bases and 5 bases, with 6 bases remaining between them. The CDR3 has 12 residues. Germline CDR1 reads SGDLS; CDR2 reads YYNGEE. CDR3 nucleotide sequence: TGTGCCAGCAGCGGGGAGAGAAACACCATATATTTT. It codes for CASSGERNTIYF.

The chain recombines TRBV7-8 with TRBJ2-1, with D perhaps given as TRBD1 or TRBD2 (5 bases each). Germline V gene data show CDR1 as SGHVS and CDR2 as FQNEAQ. The CDR3 totals 13 residues. The V end was cut by 7 bases, the J end by 2 bases, with 9 bases between. The CDR3 region is CASKGRTYNEQFF. The CDR3 DNA follows: TGTGCCAGCAAGGGGAGAACCTACAATGAGCAGTTCTTC.

The genes are TRBV27 and TRBJ2-7; no clear D gene. This CDR3 contains 13 residues. The V gene lost 5 bases and the J gene lost 7 bases, with 15 bases spanning the gap. Germline CDR1 and CDR2: MNHEY and SMNVEV (reference sequence). Here the CDR3 DNA reads TGTGCCAGCAGTGACGGACGTAGAATAGAGCAGTACTTC. Its translation is CASSDGRRIEQYF.

A single count supports this clone. The genes are TRBV15 and TRBJ2-3; maybe TRBD2 (6 bases). Germline V gene data show CDR1 as LNHNV and CDR2 as YYDKDF (reference sequence). The CDR3 is 17 amino acids. The V gene lost 7 bases and the J gene lost 0 bases, with 20 bases spanning the gap. The DNA of the CDR3 is TGTGCCACCACCCATGGAGGGGAAGCTTCTAGCACAGATACGCAGTATTTT. It codes for CATTHGGEASSTDTQYF. The full variable domain, with the rest looked up from reference TRBV15 and TRBJ2-3, is DAMVIQNPRYQVTQFGKPVTLSCSQTLNHNVMYWYQQKSSQAPKLLFHYYDKDFNNEADTPDNFQSRRPNTSFCFLDIRSPGLGDTAMYLCATTHGGEASSTDTQYFGPGTRLTVL.

The chain joins TRBV9 to TRBJ2-2, with D unclear. The V end was cut by 0 bases, the J end by 4 bases, with 4 bases between. The germline CDR1 and CDR2 sequences are SGDLS and YYNGEE. The CDR3 runs 13 residues. This CDR3 reads CASSVVSTGELFF. The CDR3, as DNA: TGTGCCAGCAGCGTAGTTAGCACCGGGGAGCTGTTTTTT.

The chain is built from TRBV29-1 and TRBJ2-1; 8 nucleotides match TRBD2. There are 15 residues in the CDR3. J was trimmed by 6 bases and V by 0 bases; bases with no gene match: 7. Germline values: CDR1 SQVTM, CDR2 ANQGSEA. The CDR3 loop reads CSVEEAAAGVNEQFF. DNA of the CDR3: TGCAGCGTTGAAGAAGCCGCAGCGGGAGTCAATGAGCAGTTCTTC.

This rearrangement joins TRBV2 to TRBJ2-1; 7 positions match TRBD1. Per the germline V gene, CDR1 is SNHLY and CDR2 is FYNNEI. V was pared by 5 bases and J by 0 bases, with 4 bases of the junction left unmatched. The CDR3 runs to 15 residues. DNA for the CDR3: TGTGCCAGCAGTCGGGACAGAGCCTCCTACAATGAGCAGTTCTTC. It specifies CASSRDRASYNEQFF.

The chain links TRBV28 to TRBJ2-3, with D tentatively TRBD1 (6 bases). V dropped 2 bases and J dropped 6 bases, with 12 bases sitting between them. Germline V CDR1 and CDR2: MDHEN, SYDVKM. The CDR3 is 14 amino acids. The CDR3 sequence: CASSLTGTLDTQYF. The CDR3 DNA follows: TGTGCCAGCAGTTTAACCGGGACACTCGATACGCAGTATTTT. Drawing the rest from reference TRBV28 and TRBJ2-3, the complete variable domain is DVKVTQSSRYLVKRTGEKVFLECVQDMDHENMFWYRQDPGLGLRLIYFSYDVKMKEKGDIPEGYSVSREKKERFSLILESASTNQTSMYLCASSLTGTLDTQYFGPGTRLTVL.

J is TRBJ2-3 and V is TRBV2; D uncertain. The CDR3 has 14 amino acids. Germline CDR1 and CDR2: SNHLY and FYNNEI. V shed 6 bases and J shed 0 bases, with 10 bases lying between them. This CDR3 is CASRQAPSTDTQYF. The CDR3 region has the DNA TGTGCCAGCAGGCAGGCGCCGAGCACAGATACGCAGTATTTT.

The genes are TRBV7-8 and TRBJ2-2, with D perhaps matching TRBD1 (6 bases). CDR1 and CDR2 (germline): SGHVS, FQNEAQ. The CDR3 covers 15 residues. Trimming removed 1 base at V and 5 bases at J, with 11 bases between. The CDR3 loop is CASSLGTGWTGELFF. CDR3 coding DNA: TGTGCCAGCAGCTTAGGAACAGGGTGGACCGGGGAGCTGTTTTTT.

The chain recombines TRBV13 with TRBJ1-1, with 10 positions matching TRBD1. CDR1 is PRHDT, CDR2 FYEKMQ, per germline (reference sequence). Losses at the gene ends were 5 bases for V and 1 base for J; bases not matched to a gene: 10. This CDR3 spans 17 amino acids. The CDR3 reads CASSETGGARGNTEAFF. CDR3 DNA: TGTGCCAGCAGCGAGACAGGGGGCGCCAGGGGGAACACTGAAGCTTTCTTT. Filled out from reference TRBV13 and TRBJ1-1, the complete variable domain reads AAGVIQSPRHLIKEKRETATLKCYPIPRHDTVYWYQQGPGQDPQFLISFYEKMQSDKGSIPDRFSAQQFSDYHSELNMSSLELGDSALYFCASSETGGARGNTEAFFGQGTRLTVV.

A remark on this clone: This same CDR3 is encoded by further DNA sequences in the sample. CDR3 sequence (DNA): TGTGCCAGCAGCGTAGCGAAAGGGACCCCAGAGACCCAGTACTTC. Translated, it gives CASSVAKGTPETQYF. The rearrangement links TRBV9 to TRBJ2-5; TRBD1 or TRBD2 may be the D gene (5 bases each). The CDR3 extends over 15 amino acids. V lost 0 bases and J 4 bases, leaving 13 bases between the germline ends. Germline assignment: CDR1 SGDLS and CDR2 YYNGEE. The whole variable domain, filled in from reference TRBV9 and TRBJ2-5, reads DSGVTQTPKHLITATGQRVTLRCSPRSGDLSVYWYQQSLDQGLQFLIQYYNGEERAKGNILERFSAQQFPDLHSELNLSSLELGDSALYFCASSVAKGTPETQYFGPGTRLLVL.

The rearrangement joins TRBV19 to TRBJ2-3; 8 positions match TRBD1. The CDR3 is 16 residues long. Losses at the gene ends were 5 bases for V and 3 bases for J; bases not matched to a gene: 10. Germline V CDR1 and CDR2: LNHDA, SQIVND (reference sequence). The CDR3 region has the DNA TGTGCCAGTAGTCGCCGGCAGGGGGCTAGGACAGATACGCAGTATTTT. It codes for CASSRRQGARTDTQYF.

CDR3 DNA sequence: TGTGCCAGCAGCCCCGGTGGCGGGGGGGCCGGAGAGACCCAGTACTTC. Protein sequence: CASSPGGGGAGETQYF. The genes are TRBV9 and TRBJ2-5; 9 bases line up with TRBD2. After removal of 4 bases from V and 4 bases from J, the junction contained 11 bases not matched to a gene. The CDR3 length is 16 residues. Per the germline V gene, CDR1 is SGDLS and CDR2 is YYNGEE.

The rearrangement links TRBV4-3 to TRBJ2-3; the D gene is possibly TRBD1 (6 bases). V was trimmed by 3 bases and J by 2 bases, leaving 15 bases between them. Germline CDR1 reads LGHNA; CDR2 reads YSLEER. There are 16 residues in the CDR3. The CDR3 DNA is TGCGCCAGCAGCCACCAGGACAGTGGGTTCACAGATACGCAGTATTTT. Translation gives CASSHQDSGFTDTQYF.

This clone came up once. J is TRBJ2-1 and V is TRBV9, with 9 positions matching TRBD2. The CDR3 has 15 amino acids. V lost 3 bases to trimming and J lost 4 bases; unmatched junction nucleotides: 5. Germline values: CDR1 SGDLS, CDR2 YYNGEE. CDR3 in amino acids: CASSGRTSDYNEQFF. CDR3 nucleotide sequence: TGTGCCAGCAGCGGCCGGACTAGCGATTACAATGAGCAGTTCTTC. Complete variable domain (other parts from reference TRBV9 and TRBJ2-1): DSGVTQTPKHLITATGQRVTLRCSPRSGDLSVYWYQQSLDQGLQFLIQYYNGEERAKGNILERFSAQQFPDLHSELNLSSLELGDSALYFCASSGRTSDYNEQFFGPGTRLTVL.

The chain joins TRBV7-2 to TRBJ2-2; 8 bases line up with TRBD2. CDR1 SGHTA and CDR2 FQGNSA come from the germline V gene. The CDR3 runs 16 residues. Unmatched junction bases numbered 14, after V lost 5 bases and J lost 9 bases. The CDR3 loop is CASSPLVAGTHRELFF. CDR3 sequence (DNA): TGTGCCAGCAGCCCCTTGGTAGCGGGGACCCACCGGGAGCTGTTTTTT.

The chain employs TRBV19 and TRBJ1-6, with TRBD1 matching over 11 bases. This CDR3 has 17 residues. Trimming at V came to 4 bases and at J to 0 bases, leaving 2 bases not matched to a gene. Germline V lookup: CDR1 LNHDA, CDR2 SQIVND (reference sequence). This chain's CDR3 is CASSTGQGASYNSPLHF. The CDR3 DNA reads TGTGCCAGTAGTACCGGACAGGGGGCCTCCTATAATTCACCCCTCCACTTT.

This clone was found once. J is TRBJ2-6 and V is TRBV9, with D possibly matching TRBD1 (6 bases). This CDR3 has 18 residues. CDR1 is SGDLS, CDR2 YYNGEE, per germline. Trimming removed 4 bases from V and 1 base from J, with 18 bases in between. The chain's CDR3 is CASSLSTGKGSGANVLTF. CDR3 sequence (DNA): TGTGCCAGCAGCCTTAGTACAGGGAAAGGGTCTGGGGCCAACGTCCTGACTTTC. The full variable domain, completed using reference TRBV9 and TRBJ2-6, is DSGVTQTPKHLITATGQRVTLRCSPRSGDLSVYWYQQSLDQGLQFLIQYYNGEERAKGNILERFSAQQFPDLHSELNLSSLELGDSALYFCASSLSTGKGSGANVLTFGAGSRLTVL.

This chain connects TRBV25-1 to TRBJ2-7; D ambiguous. Per germline, CDR1 MGHDK and CDR2 SYGVNS. CDR3 size: 13 residues. The V end lost 4 bases, the J end lost 7 bases, and 14 bases lay between the germline ends. CDR3 in amino acids: CASSGRVVWEQYF. The DNA of the CDR3 is TGTGCCAGCAGTGGAAGGGTGGTTTGGGAGCAGTACTTC.

The chain couples TRBV19 to TRBJ2-2; 12 bases are a match to TRBD2. The V segment lost 3 bases and the J segment 4 bases; nucleotides outside the gene matches: 24. Per the germline V gene, CDR1 is LNHDA and CDR2 is SQIVND (reference sequence). There are 23 residues in the CDR3. The CDR3, as DNA: TGTGCCAGTAGTATTAGTGGTCAGAGGACCCTGACTAGCGGGAGACTTAGCACCGGGGAGCTGTTTTTT. Protein: CASSISGQRTLTSGRLSTGELFF.

Written as DNA, the CDR3 is TGTGCCAGCGGGGGGGAGCGTCGGGGAAATGAGCAGTTCTTC. Encoded protein: CASGGERRGNEQFF. The V and J genes are TRBV14 and TRBJ2-1; 7 bases are shared with TRBD2. V lost 8 bases to trimming and J lost 7 bases; unmatched junction nucleotides: 11. Germline loops: CDR1 SGHDN, CDR2 FVKESK. The CDR3 runs to 14 residues.

The sample holds a few counts of this clone. The V gene is TRBV28, the J gene TRBJ1-1; D is ambiguous. With 6 bases removed from V and 1 base from J, the gap between germline ends came to 12 bases. CDR1 and CDR2 (germline): MDHEN, SYDVKM. The CDR3 runs 14 residues. DNA for the CDR3: TGTGCCAGCAGCCTAATCACAGAGAACACTGAAGCTTTCTTT. Encoded protein: CASSLITENTEAFF.

CDR3 nucleotide sequence: TGTGCCAGCGCTGGAGCGGGGGGAACCGGGGAGCTGTTTTTT. This gives the protein CASAGAGGTGELFF. The chain employs TRBV9 and TRBJ2-2; 9 bases line up with TRBD2. Germline trimming cut 7 bases from V and 5 bases from J; bases unmatched to any gene: 6. From germline, CDR1 is SGDLS and CDR2 YYNGEE. The CDR3 length is 14 residues. Drawing the rest from reference TRBV9 and TRBJ2-2, the complete variable domain is DSGVTQTPKHLITATGQRVTLRCSPRSGDLSVYWYQQSLDQGLQFLIQYYNGEERAKGNILERFSAQQFPDLHSELNLSSLELGDSALYFCASAGAGGTGELFFGEGSRLTVL.

The V gene is TRBV7-9, the J gene TRBJ2-4; D possibly matches TRBD1 or TRBD2 (5 bases each). V lost 0 bases and J 2 bases, leaving 14 bases between the germline ends. CDR1 is SEHNR, CDR2 FQNEAQ, per germline (reference sequence). The CDR3 consists of 17 residues. The CDR3 spells CASSLAGRSGSKNIQYF. DNA of the CDR3: TGTGCCAGCAGCTTAGCGGGACGGAGTGGGTCCAAAAACATTCAGTACTTC.

This clone was detected once. The genes are TRBV5-4 and TRBJ2-3, with D possibly matching TRBD1 (6 bases). Germline V CDR1 and CDR2: SGHNT, YYREEE (reference sequence). V gave up 4 bases and J gave up 5 bases, with 17 bases separating them. This CDR3 has 15 amino acids. The CDR3 is CASSPRGGQRDTQYF. The CDR3 DNA reads TGTGCCAGCAGCCCCCGTGGGGGCCAACGAGATACGCAGTATTTT.

V is TRBV7-2 and J is TRBJ1-3; no definite D call. V lost 3 bases to trimming and J lost 3 bases, with 9 bases between them. CDR1 SGHTA and CDR2 FQGNSA come from the germline V gene. The CDR3 contains 14 residues. CDR3: CASSLPGLGNTIYF. The CDR3 DNA is TGTGCCAGCAGCTTGCCAGGCCTTGGAAACACCATATATTTT.